This T cell receptor (beta chain) emerged from a study of shared clonotypes between healthy human individuals (dated by TCRdb to between 2020 and 2021). Background for the entire study: The cohort included a few men and two women between 18 and 49 years of age. For each donor, CD4 naive and CD4 memory were each given three plates, CD8 naive was given two plates, and CD8 memory was given one plate. Blood TCR repertoires of five healthy adults were deeply sequenced to estimate repertoire size and the extent of clonotype sharing between individuals. To increase sequencing depth and limit assay-specific biases, different laboratories used diverse techniques to prepare libraries and sequence TCR repertoires. Between about 0.9 and 10 billion PBMCs per donor were obtained by leukapheresis. What the authors observed across the whole study: The small number of donors limited the genetic and exposure-history diversity represented. Naive subsets generally had larger estimated clonotype richness than memory subsets. Compared with non-shared clonotypes, the clonotypes found in all four sorted-subset donors had higher generation probabilities. Pairwise subsampling led to the expectation that sequencing depth would affect the degree of clonotype sharing among donors. Around 5.4% of naive CD4, 3.5% of naive CD8, around 2.3% of memory CD4, and about 0.4% of memory CD8 clonotypes were shared across several donors. Only blood was sampled, and tissue TCR repertoires likely differ from those in blood. Even with the large sequencing depth, rarefaction of the sorted-subset datasets indicated that sequencing was incomplete.

Details on this clone: Its cognate antigen has yet to be identified. No qualities accompany the bases; no much larger clone lies one base away.

V loses 7 bases at its end and J loses 13 bases; junction bases beyond the gene matches: 14. CDR1 and CDR2 are read off the germline V gene as SGHDT and YYEEEE. The CDR3 measures 14 amino acids from cysteine to phenylalanine. Of all the DNA, just the CDR3 is kept, 42 bases in frame from base 1. TCR CDR3 regions were amplified from genomic DNA by multiplex PCR using the deep immunoSEQ assay. Extracted genomic DNA from each cell subset was distributed evenly across all wells of several immunoSEQ 96-well plates, and each plate was treated as a replicate. Each replicate PCR for sorted subsets received about 220 ng genomic DNA, equal to tens of thousands of T cell genomes. The purified libraries were quantified using a Qubit 3.0 fluorometer, sized with a Bioanalyzer 2100, and then quantified again using the KAPA Library Quantification kit. A separate single-read 150-cycle Illumina NextSeq 550 flow cell was used to sequence each immunoSEQ 96-well plate. The study's processing was this. Because the immunoSEQ output held only junctional sequences and lacked quality scores, the filtering could not match the filtering applied to full-length reads. To assign V/J genes and CDR3, sequences were annotated against IMGT germline references using PyIR, a Python wrapper for IgBLAST v1.9. Any read was removed if the V/J assignment was weak (E-value above 1e-6), the CDR3 was missing, or the read contained stop codons, out-of-frame junctions, or ambiguous translated residues. V3J clonotypes were defined as sequences sharing an identical inferred V gene, J gene, and CDR3 amino acid sequence. The percentage overlap between two repertoires was calculated by dividing the number of shared unique clonotypes by the size of the smaller repertoire. Richness of each repertoire was evaluated using RTK rarefaction, the Chao1 estimator, and Recon v2.1 estimates of unobserved clonotypes. OLGA was used to compute generation probabilities for all TCRbeta clonotypes that the gDNA method yielded from a few donors. TCRdb limited this immuneACCESS table to in-frame rearrangements with V and J called. A share of clones is missing; checked studies link under half to unresolved V genes, and the rest is unexplained. Clone size and the V and J calls come from that table; the DNA yielded D and trimming. Within this sample are about 680,000 clones, with around 78% of them counted one time only. Of the sample, around 1.8% is held by the ten largest clones.

The donors were healthy, HIV-negative adults who had no recently reported acute infections or vaccinations. Every donor was a Caucasian adult residing in Nashville, Tennessee, USA. CD4+ T cells were enriched by magnetic negative selection, after which naive cells were positively selected on CD45RA and the negative fraction was taken as the memory subset. Blood was obtained by leukapheresis, after which PBMCs were separated by Ficoll-Histopaque density gradient centrifugation and cryopreserved in liquid nitrogen vapor phase. Purity and quantity of every magnetically sorted T cell population were checked by analytical flow cytometry. Genomic DNA was isolated from every sorted fraction and measured by UV absorbance on a Nanodrop 2000c.

This sequence originates from a woman aged 25 to 45 in good health. This receptor chain uses TRBV5-6 and TRBJ2-2, with 9 middle bases fitting TRBD2. The specimen was memory CD4+ T cells sorted from blood. The cell subset or site label on this specimen signifies: CD45RA-negative fraction. The nucleotide sequence is TGTGCCAGCTCTCGGGCGGGAGGGCCAGTCGCGCTGTTTTTT. The translation is CASSRAGGPVALFF.